This T cell receptor (beta chain) was identified in a study of blood T cell repertoires in COVID-19. Study-level background: The United States, Italy and Spain supplied acute and convalescent COVID-19 samples. Sample material is recorded as cDNA or gDNA derived from T cells, B-cell-depleted T cells, or PBMCs.

This clone was recorded a few times. Deletions cut 5 bases from V and 9 bases from J, with 11 bases between. The CDR3 is made up of 13 amino acids. From germline, CDR1 is SGHTA and CDR2 FQGTGA. How the authors handled the data: From reference gene primer amplification, estimates of nucleated cell counts were derived. Produced via immunoSEQ multiplex PCR; TCRdb's table is partial and in-frame only. Clone size and V and J calls were adopted from that table, with D and trimming inferred from the DNA. The sample has around 300,000 clones, approximately 82% seen once; the top ten hold about 2.7%. This sequence originates from a man aged 25-45 years with active or convalescent COVID-19. The specimen was peripheral blood. The chain is built from TRBV7-3 and TRBJ1-6; no firm D call. The CDR3 loop reads CASSPTLSSPLHF. For the CDR3, the DNA is TGTGCCAGCAGCCCAACCCTTAGTTCACCCCTCCACTTT. Combining the CDR3 with reference TRBV7-3 and TRBJ1-6 gives the whole variable domain GAGVSQTPSNKVTEKGKYVELRCDPISGHTALYWYRQSLGQGPEFLIYFQGTGAADDSGLPNDRFFAVRPEGSVSTLKIQRTERGDSAVYLCASSPTLSSPLHFGNGTRLTVT.